This is a list of T cell receptor beta chains from one sample in a study of early T cells in non-severe SARS-CoV-2 infection. TCRdb analysed the 5' RACE reads with MiXCR anew, one entry per CDR3 protein. The data contain 50,000 to 60,000 distinct CDR3 sequences, around 8.6% of them singletons. The sample was whole blood, taken at baseline. These receptors were obtained from an adult who was a healthcare worker with PCR-confirmed SARS-CoV-2 infection or an uninfected control (not recorded which). The CDR3 runs from the conserved cysteine through the conserved F or W. Fields, in order: J gene, V gene, clone size, D gene, CDR3 protein, CDR3 DNA. The D gene is left open where the match is weak. Part of the rows lack a size; the others show once, few, many or a class for expanded clones.

>TRBJ1-1|TRBV5-1|few|-
CASTPIPGRMNTEAFF
TGCGCCAGCACCCCAATTCCGGGACGGATGAACACTGAAGCTTTCTTT
>TRBJ2-6|TRBV19|few|-
CASSIDPAGANVLTF
TGTGCCAGTAGTATAGACCCGGCTGGGGCCAACGTCCTGACTTTC
>TRBJ1-4|TRBV13|few|TRBD1
CVSSDRGSLTNEKLFF
TGTGTCAGCAGCGACAGGGGGAGCCTGACTAATGAAAAACTGTTTTTT
>TRBJ2-1|TRBV4-1|-|-
CASSQETGRYGYEQFF
TGCGCCAGCAGCCAAGAAACAGGGCGTTATGGCTATGAGCAGTTCTTC
>TRBJ2-3|TRBV5-1|few|-
CASSLEGRSYTDTQYF
TGCGCCAGCAGCTTGGAAGGGCGGTCCTACACAGATACGCAGTATTTT
>TRBJ2-5|TRBV4-1|few|-
CASSQSPARSPGSQYF
TGCGCCAGCAGCCAATCCCCAGCCAGGAGTCCAGGGAGCCAGTACTTC
>TRBJ2-5|TRBV3-1|few|-
CASSQETQYF
TGTGCCAGCAGCCAAGAGACCCAGTACTTC
>TRBJ2-7|TRBV29-1|few|TRBD2
CSVGIPRGEYEQYF
TGCAGCGTTGGGATCCCGCGGGGGGAATACGAGCAGTACTTC
>TRBJ2-1|TRBV20-1|-|-
CSASTYTSYNEQFF
TGCAGTGCCTCAACCTATACCTCCTACAATGAGCAGTTCTTC
>TRBJ2-7|TRBV6-5|few|-
CASSYSLRDQSSYEQYF
TGTGCCAGCAGTTACTCGTTGCGGGACCAAAGCTCCTACGAGCAGTACTTC
>TRBJ2-3|TRBV5-4|many|-
CASSFGLSSSTDTQYF
TGTGCCAGCAGCTTTGGCCTCTCCAGTTCCACAGATACGCAGTATTTT
>TRBJ1-5|TRBV14|few|-
CASSQVRGTANQPQHF
TGTGCCAGCAGCCAAGTGAGGGGGACGGCCAATCAGCCCCAGCATTTT
>TRBJ1-2|TRBV4-2|few|-
CASSQSEAGNYGYTF
TGTGCCAGCAGCCAGTCGGAGGCAGGGAACTATGGCTACACCTTC
>TRBJ1-2|TRBV5-1|-|-
CASSLSQDYGYTF
TGCGCCAGCAGCTTGAGCCAGGACTATGGCTACACCTTC
>TRBJ2-1|TRBV6-6|few|-
CASSYVDSYNEQFF
TGTGCCAGCAGTTACGTGGATTCCTACAATGAGCAGTTCTTC
>TRBJ2-7|TRBV29-1|-|-
CSVIDRTYEQYF
TGCAGCGTCATAGACAGGACCTACGAGCAGTACTTC
>TRBJ1-1|TRBV6-5|few|-
CASSYSSNTEAFF
TGTGCCAGCAGTTACTCGTCGAACACTGAAGCTTTCTTT
>TRBJ2-7|TRBV29-1|many|-
CSVAIGGKNEQYF
TGCAGCGTCGCGATAGGTGGTAAGAACGAGCAGTACTTC
>TRBJ2-7|TRBV20-1|-|-
CSVAGITYEQYF
TGCAGTGTGGCGGGGATTACCTACGAGCAGTACTTC
>TRBJ2-5|TRBV12-3/TRBV12-4|few|-
CASSPGEYQETQYF
TGTGCCAGCAGTCCGGGGGAATACCAAGAGACCCAGTACTTC
>TRBJ2-5|TRBV5-1|-|TRBD2
CASSSELAGASGAQYF
TGCGCCAGCAGCTCGGAACTAGCGGGGGCCTCGGGGGCCCAGTACTTC
>TRBJ2-3|TRBV7-9|-|TRBD1
CASSRDRGQTDTQYF
TGTGCCAGTAGCCGGGACAGGGGGCAAACAGATACGCAGTATTTT
>TRBJ2-7|TRBV18|many|-
CASSPRQTSYEQYF
TGTGCCAGCTCACCAAGGCAGACCTCCTACGAGCAGTACTTC
>TRBJ2-7|TRBV20-1|few|-
CSARHRTDPYEQYF
TGCAGTGCTAGACACCGGACGGATCCCTACGAGCAGTACTTC
>TRBJ2-1|TRBV4-1|many|-
CASSQGYNEQFF
TGCGCCAGCAGCCAAGGTTACAATGAGCAGTTCTTC
>TRBJ2-5|TRBV7-9|-|TRBD2
CASSFAGGQETQYF
TGTGCCAGCAGCTTTGCGGGAGGGCAAGAGACCCAGTACTTC
>TRBJ2-2|TRBV28|-|-
CASSPWSPPGELFF
TGTGCCAGCAGTCCCTGGTCCCCCCCCGGGGAGCTGTTTTTT
>TRBJ2-7|TRBV10-3|few|-
CAISGQVYEQYF
TGTGCCATCAGTGGACAGGTCTACGAGCAGTACTTC
>TRBJ1-6|TRBV7-9|-|TRBD1
CASSTRQGGSPLHF
TGTGCCAGCAGCACCCGACAGGGTGGTTCACCCCTCCACTTT
>TRBJ1-1|TRBV14|-|TRBD1
CASSHRQGGYSFDTEAFF
TGTGCCAGCAGCCATCGACAGGGGGGATATTCGTTTGACACTGAAGCTTTCTTT
>TRBJ2-5|TRBV2|many|-
CASSDRTQYF
TGTGCCAGCAGTGACAGGACCCAGTACTTC
>TRBJ2-5|TRBV23-1|-|TRBD2
CASRPKVLAGYEETQYF
TGCGCCAGCAGACCCAAGGTCCTAGCGGGGTATGAAGAGACCCAGTACTTC
>TRBJ2-3|TRBV5-4|many|-
CASSLTALVSDTQYF
TGTGCCAGCAGCTTAACGGCCCTCGTGTCAGATACGCAGTATTTT
>TRBJ2-5|TRBV7-2|few|TRBD2
CASSLGLAGLQETQYF
TGTGCCAGCAGCTTAGGACTAGCGGGCCTCCAAGAGACCCAGTACTTC
>TRBJ2-7|TRBV7-2|-|-
CASSYPGGYEQYF
TGTGCCAGCAGCTACCCCGGAGGCTACGAGCAGTACTTC
>TRBJ2-6|TRBV6-2/TRBV6-3|few|-
CASSYVGTSGANVLTF
TGTGCCAGCAGTTACGTAGGTACATCTGGGGCCAACGTCCTGACTTTC
>TRBJ2-3|TRBV2|many|-
CASKRTVSTDTQYF
TGTGCCAGCAAGAGAACAGTTTCCACAGATACGCAGTATTTT
>TRBJ2-7|TRBV5-1|-|-
CASSSDHYEQYF
TGCGCCAGCAGCTCGGACCACTACGAGCAGTACTTC
>TRBJ2-5|TRBV29-1|many|-
CSVEAGLGETQYF
TGCAGCGTCGAAGCAGGGCTTGGGGAGACCCAGTACTTC
>TRBJ1-1|TRBV27|few|-
CASMRAAEAFF
TGTGCCAGCATGAGGGCAGCTGAAGCTTTCTTT
>TRBJ1-6|TRBV27|-|TRBD1
CASRLGQNNSPLHF
TGTGCCAGCAGACTGGGACAGAATAATTCACCCCTCCACTTT
>TRBJ2-5|TRBV14|-|TRBD2
CASSQPEERELETQYF
TGTGCCAGCAGCCAACCCGAGGAGCGGGAGTTGGAGACCCAGTACTTC
>TRBJ2-1|TRBV7-2|few|-
CASSLEPGLRDREQFF
TGTGCCAGCAGCTTAGAGCCGGGACTCCGGGACCGTGAGCAGTTCTTC
>TRBJ2-7|TRBV12-3/TRBV12-4|-|-
CASSSSGEYPYEQYF
TGTGCCAGCAGTTCCTCAGGGGAATATCCCTACGAGCAGTACTTC
>TRBJ1-5|TRBV5-1|-|TRBD1
CASSFRDREFGQPQHF
TGCGCCAGCAGCTTCCGGGACAGGGAATTCGGTCAGCCCCAGCATTTT
>TRBJ2-7|TRBV21-1|few|-
CASSKEGVRYEQYF
TGTGCCAGCAGCAAAGAAGGGGTGAGGTACGAGCAGTACTTC
>TRBJ1-5|TRBV9|-|TRBD1
CASSPYGRGTGQPQHF
TGTGCCAGCAGCCCTTATGGCAGGGGGACGGGACAGCCCCAGCATTTT
>TRBJ1-1|TRBV7-9|-|-
CASSMRTGGTEAFF
TGTGCCAGCAGCATGCGGACCGGCGGGACTGAAGCTTTCTTT
>TRBJ2-6|TRBV3-1|many|-
CASSRDQTGGRSGANVLTF
TGTGCCAGCAGCCGAGACCAGACAGGCGGCCGTTCTGGGGCCAACGTCCTGACTTTC
>TRBJ2-4|TRBV7-2|-|-
CASGSLAKNIQYF
TGTGCCAGCGGGAGTCTGGCCAAAAACATTCAGTACTTC
>TRBJ2-1|TRBV3-1|few|TRBD2
CASSLAGGPRNEQFF
TGTGCCAGCAGCCTAGCGGGGGGGCCAAGAAATGAGCAGTTCTTC
>TRBJ2-2|TRBV30|many|-
CAWNGHRRPTGELFF
TGTGCCTGGAACGGTCATAGGAGGCCCACCGGGGAGCTGTTTTTT
>TRBJ1-5|TRBV30|-|-
CAWAQGTTNQPQHF
TGTGCCTGGGCCCAGGGGACTACCAATCAGCCCCAGCATTTT
>TRBJ2-3|TRBV6-5|-|TRBD1
CASSYSTGQADTQYF
TGTGCCAGCAGTTACTCGACAGGGCAGGCAGATACGCAGTATTTT
>TRBJ2-1|TRBV25-1|few|-
CASSKSARSAEQFF
TGTGCCAGCAGTAAGAGCGCTAGGTCCGCTGAGCAGTTCTTC
>TRBJ2-1|TRBV2|-|TRBD2
CASRPKTSGTYNEQFF
TGTGCCAGCAGACCCAAAACTAGCGGTACCTACAATGAGCAGTTCTTC
>TRBJ2-3|TRBV6-1|few|-
CASEQGEVDTQYF
TGTGCCAGCGAGCAAGGGGAAGTAGATACGCAGTATTTT